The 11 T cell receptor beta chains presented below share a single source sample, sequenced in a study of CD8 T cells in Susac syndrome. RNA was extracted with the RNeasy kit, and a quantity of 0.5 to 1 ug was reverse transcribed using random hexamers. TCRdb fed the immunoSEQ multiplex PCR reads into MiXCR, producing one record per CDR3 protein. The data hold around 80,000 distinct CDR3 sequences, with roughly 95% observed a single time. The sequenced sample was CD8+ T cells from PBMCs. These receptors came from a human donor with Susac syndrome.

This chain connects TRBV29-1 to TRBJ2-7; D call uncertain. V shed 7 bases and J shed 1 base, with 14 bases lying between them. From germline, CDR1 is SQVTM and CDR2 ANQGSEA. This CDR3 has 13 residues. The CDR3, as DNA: TGCAGCGCCGTTGGCGAGCCGTCCTACGAGCAGTACTTC. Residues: CSAVGEPSYEQYF.

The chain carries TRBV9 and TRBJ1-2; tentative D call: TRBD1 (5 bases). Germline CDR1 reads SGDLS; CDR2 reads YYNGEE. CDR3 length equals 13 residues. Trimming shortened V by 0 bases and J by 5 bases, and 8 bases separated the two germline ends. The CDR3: CASSVGDLYGYTF. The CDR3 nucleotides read TGTGCCAGCAGCGTAGGGGACTTGTATGGCTACACCTTC.

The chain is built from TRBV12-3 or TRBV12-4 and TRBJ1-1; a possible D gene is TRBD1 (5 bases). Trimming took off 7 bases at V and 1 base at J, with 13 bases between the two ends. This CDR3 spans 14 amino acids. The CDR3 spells CASTPNGGNTEAFF. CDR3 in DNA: TGTGCCAGCACCCCCAATGGGGGGAACACTGAAGCTTTCTTT.

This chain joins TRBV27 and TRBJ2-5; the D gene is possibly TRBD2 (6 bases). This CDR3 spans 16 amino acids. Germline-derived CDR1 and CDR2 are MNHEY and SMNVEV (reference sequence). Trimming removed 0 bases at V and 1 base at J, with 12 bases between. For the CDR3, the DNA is TGTGCCAGCAGTTTATCCGGCTGGGAGGTCCAAGAGACCCAGTACTTC. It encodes CASSLSGWEVQETQYF.

The chain's CDR3 is CASSFAGPNTEAFF. CDR3 coding DNA: TGTGCCAGCAGTTTTGCAGGGCCGAACACTGAAGCTTTCTTT. The genes are TRBV28 and TRBJ1-1, with a weak D call TRBD1 (5 bases). The V gene's germline CDR1 is MDHEN and CDR2 SYDVKM. V was clipped by 3 bases and J by 1 base, with 9 bases between them. The CDR3 totals 14 residues.

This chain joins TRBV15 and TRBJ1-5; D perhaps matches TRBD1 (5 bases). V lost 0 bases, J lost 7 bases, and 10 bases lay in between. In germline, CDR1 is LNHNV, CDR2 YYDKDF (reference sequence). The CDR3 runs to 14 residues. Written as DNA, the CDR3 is TGTGCCACCAGCAGAGACCTAGGGGAACAGCCCCAGCATTTT. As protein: CATSRDLGEQPQHF.

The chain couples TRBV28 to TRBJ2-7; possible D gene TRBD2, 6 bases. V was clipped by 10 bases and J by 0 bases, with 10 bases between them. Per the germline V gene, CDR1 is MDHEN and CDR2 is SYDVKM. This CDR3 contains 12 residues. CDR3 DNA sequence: TGTGCCATACGGCGGGGCTCCTACGAGCAGTACTTC. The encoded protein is CAIRRGSYEQYF.

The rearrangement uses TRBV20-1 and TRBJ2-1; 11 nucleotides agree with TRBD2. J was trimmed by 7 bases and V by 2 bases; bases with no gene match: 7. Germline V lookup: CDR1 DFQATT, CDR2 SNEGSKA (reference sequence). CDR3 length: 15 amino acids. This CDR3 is CSARNPGLAANEQFF. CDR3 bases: TGCAGTGCTAGAAATCCGGGACTAGCGGCTAATGAGCAGTTCTTC.

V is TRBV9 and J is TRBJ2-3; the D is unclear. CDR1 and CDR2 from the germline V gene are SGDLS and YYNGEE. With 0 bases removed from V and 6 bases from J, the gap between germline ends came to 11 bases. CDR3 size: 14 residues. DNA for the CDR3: TGTGCCAGCAGCGTAGCGGCAAGGGTCGATACGCAGTATTTT. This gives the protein CASSVAARVDTQYF.

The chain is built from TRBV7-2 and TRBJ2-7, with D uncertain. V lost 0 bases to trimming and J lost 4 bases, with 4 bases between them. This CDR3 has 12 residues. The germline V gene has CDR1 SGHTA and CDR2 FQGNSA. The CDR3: CASSLAPYEQYF. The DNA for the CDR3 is TGTGCCAGCAGCTTAGCTCCGTACGAGCAGTACTTC.

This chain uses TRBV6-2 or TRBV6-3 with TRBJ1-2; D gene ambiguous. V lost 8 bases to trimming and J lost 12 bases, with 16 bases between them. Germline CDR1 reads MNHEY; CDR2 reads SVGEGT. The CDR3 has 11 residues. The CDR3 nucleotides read TGTGCCAGCGGATCCTCCAGCCTCCACACCTTC. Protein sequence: CASGSSSLHTF.